This TCR beta chain was observed in a study of cytomegalovirus exposure and HLA in healthy donors (dated by TCRdb to the late 2010s). The study in broad terms: An earlier analysis of some 620 of the donors reported under 300 Gb of sequence data and 117 million unique TCR beta sequences obtained from about 180 million T cells. An early release that covered about 640 HLA-typed donors contained approximately 300 gigabases of sequencing data and some 87 million unique TCR sequences. The T cell repertoires of 670 or so subjects were profiled by immunosequencing and related to cytomegalovirus serostatus. Among the approximately 400 genotyped donors, more than 70% belonged to the genetic ancestry cluster associated with self-reported Caucasian donors. Alongside the repertoire data, information on donor age, sex, ethnicity and CMV serostatus was compiled. Among about 360 genotyped donors of the cohort, an average of 235,054 unique TCR beta nucleotide sequences were sequenced per donor, around 20% of them non-productive. The later analysis used no new phenotypic data to find candidate immune exposures, relying instead on TCR beta sequences and their occurrence across donors. High-throughput TCR immunosequencing, statistical association of individual TCRs with disease status, and machine learning were combined to predict cytomegalovirus infection status. HLA typing included class I and class II loci at four-digit resolution. About five DR-DQ haplotypes were handled as single units for association and clustering because linkage in the cohort was strong. All discovery cohort repertoires had been generated on a single sequencing platform. Typing coverage differed by locus: A, B, C, DRB1 and DQB1 were typed in roughly 620-630 donors, DQA1 in around 500, DPA1 in around 580, and DPB1 in just under 490. The study aimed to test whether cataloging public T cell receptors could reveal signatures of past pathogen exposure. To study patterns of TCR occurrence, a later analysis re-analyzed previously published TCR beta repertoires from hundreds of donors and added high-resolution HLA genotyping. An earlier analysis of 587 of the donors used high-throughput TCR beta sequencing to judge whether each TCR beta V gene segment behaved as functional or pseudogenic. Besides the first cohort of more than 650 subjects, a separate validation cohort made up of over a hundred different subjects was used. In a later genetic analysis, genome-wide SNP genotypes for about three fifths of the roughly 670 donors were used, and that subset was treated as a discovery cohort. Findings and caveats that apply to the study as a whole: Three of the identified cytomegalovirus-associated TCR beta chains were confirmed in vitro to be specific for cytomegalovirus antigens. A later analysis found that HLA-associated TCR beta chains were more clonally expanded and had lower generation probabilities than equally common non-associated chains. In this cohort, only TCR beta chains were sequenced, and detectable features were limited by the absence of alpha or paired-chain data. In a later analysis, the rate of TCR association differed among HLA loci, with DRB1 alleles having the most associated TCRs and HLA-C alleles having the fewest. Some IMGT-functional V segments, including TRBV6-2 and TRBV6-3, could not be told apart with the 87-base-pair reads, so those segments were excluded. Because HLA typing was unavailable for some donors at each locus, only the typed subset was used in association tests. Approximately 18 rarely observed V segments, including chromosome 9 orphons, were excluded from the earlier analysis of some 590 of the donors because counts were too low. When HLA alleles, especially DR and DQ, strongly co-occurred, TCR associations were difficult to assign to individual alleles. The sequencing pipeline was judged likely to have produced a cluster of highly shared sequence variants as a technical artifact. A later analysis reported that several top co-occurrence clusters appeared linked to parvovirus B19, influenza, CMV and Epstein-Barr virus. The classifier was reported to diagnose cytomegalovirus status with high specificity and sensitivity in both the original cohort and the validation cohort. The study gave a list of 150 to 200 TCR beta chains associated with cytomegalovirus. According to a later analysis, most CMV-associated TCR beta chains appeared to be HLA-restricted, and the HLA associations seemed to be driven largely by CMV exposure. A later genetic analysis reported fewer N-insertions in productive TCRs among donors in an Asian-associated ancestry cluster than the roughly 690-donor mean. It was suggested by the authors that the approach could potentially be generalized to other disease states and immunological phenotypes. A further reported finding was that TCR beta sequences accurately predicted the HLA-A and HLA-B alleles for most subjects in the first cohort. CMV serostatus was the only immune exposure information available for the cohort. Roughly uniform sequencing depth across donors was assumed in presence/absence analyses, although this assumption may not hold. Broadly in line with IMGT annotations, most TCR beta V segments showed up in productive rearrangements about 87% or about 30% of the time in an earlier analysis of 587 of the donors. A later genetic analysis associated a missense DCLRE1C variant with V-gene and J-gene trimming of TCR beta chains, and an independent cohort replicated the association. Linkage disequilibrium might explain the correlated functional status among segregating V segments, but an unknown experimental factor could not be excluded. In a later analysis, some 17,000 TCR beta sequences were associated with specific HLA alleles at a false discovery rate of 0.05. Most TCR sequences were seen in very few donors, while some public TCRs were found in many individuals.

The cohort comprised 710 or so healthy bone marrow donors. At the time of sampling, every cohort member was nominally healthy, though immune exposures that went unrecorded were likely present. Of the 600 or so cohort members, nearly 300 had a positive CMV serostatus and about 400 had a negative one, while no CMV serostatus was recorded for the donor. Every donor gave a peripheral blood sample, and the peripheral blood mononuclear cells from that sample were used for TCR beta sequencing. The Qiagen DNeasy Blood Extraction Kit was used to extract genomic DNA from the blood cell samples. In the germline V gene, CDR1 corresponds to ENHRY and CDR2 to SYGVKD. V is pared back by 0 bases and J by 2 bases, with 11 bases lying between the germline termini. The CDR3 starts with the cysteine, ends with the phenylalanine, and has 16 residues. The retained sequence is limited to the CDR3, 48 bases, with the frame set at the first base.

Library preparation was by the immunoSEQ multiplex PCR assay. The multiplex PCR relied on a mix of 60 forward primers for TCR Vbeta segments and 13 reverse primers for TCR Jbeta segments. The CDR3 region of rearranged TCR beta genes was amplified from genomic DNA with a multiplex PCR assay. The amplified TCR beta libraries were sequenced on the Illumina HiSeq System as 87-base-pair reads. The paper's processing steps were these. A later analysis tallied approximately 87 million unique TCR beta chains across the 666 repertoires, and some 10 million of those chains were shared by two or more donors. A nearest-neighbor algorithm error-corrected the raw reads and collapsed the reads into unique sequences, merging closely related sequences to remove PCR and sequencing errors. V, D and J gene segments were assigned by aligning CDR3 sequences to IMGT reference sequences. Each retained sequence needed at least a six-nucleotide match to both a V gene segment and a J gene segment. A rearrangement was called productive if the CDR3 had no stop codons and remained in frame with V and J, and every other rearrangement was called non-productive. CDR3 was defined according to IMGT convention as the region running from the second conserved V-encoded cysteine to the conserved J-encoded phenylalanine. The earlier analysis of around 640 of the donors excluded sequences that lacked an unambiguous match to a single V gene segment. In an earlier analysis of a few hundred of the donors, a V segment was called functional when productive rearrangements were above 56.7%, and segregating when the standard deviation between donors exceeded 5%. To diagnose cytomegalovirus status from the catalog of TCR beta chain sequences, a statistical classification framework was built. In a later analysis, V and J genes were assigned by comparing TCR nucleotide sequences against IMGT/GENE-DB human TR gene sequences. In a later analysis, CDR3 sequences and most-parsimonious VDJ recombination scenarios were assigned using the TCRdist pipeline. A later analysis defined each TCR beta chain by its CDR3 amino acid sequence plus V-gene family, and excluded reads lacking a unique V-gene family. To address suspected cross-contamination and a sequencing artifact, a later analysis removed around 590 highly shared, low-generation-probability nucleotide sequences. In a later analysis, a clonal expansion index for each public chain was calculated from normalized within-repertoire ranks of inferred template counts. A later analysis computed generation probabilities with a VDJ recombination model fitted to out-of-frame rearrangements, and checked the results against IGoR. Hypergeometric tests were used in a later analysis to score TCR-TCR, TCR-HLA and TCR-CMV co-occurrence, with a repertoire-size bias correction applied to the TCR pairs. False discovery rates were estimated in a later analysis by permuting HLA or CMV assignments 20 times. A later analysis grouped co-occurring TCRs with DBSCAN, adding TCRdist sequence similarity when clustering within HLA-allele-positive subsets. Repertoires with fewer than 30,000 or more than 120,000 public chains, plus five repertoires with anomalous nucleotide sharing, were excluded from co-occurrence clustering. Held by TCRdb, this immuneACCESS table contains in-frame sequences only and omits some clones. Under half of the omission traces to an unresolved V gene where checked; the cause of the rest is unknown. D and trimming come from the DNA, and the V and J calls and clone size come from that table. The sample profile shows about 150,000 clones; 70% to 80% of them were found once. About 3.7% of the sample is in the top ten clones.

As for this clone: Its antigen target is currently unknown. Base qualities are not provided; no much larger clone lies one nucleotide away.

This sequence originates from a human donor in good health. Input material: PBMCs. The chain links TRBV10-3 with TRBJ1-3, with TRBD1 as a weak D call on 5 bases. CDR3 region: CAISESGPGTGNTIYF. The DNA sequence reads TGTGCCATCAGTGAGTCGGGTCCAGGGACTGGAAACACCATATATTTT.